This T cell receptor beta chain is from a study of blood T cells in healthy people across ages. Across the study: When template switching was applied, about one barcoded beta molecule was captured per two T cells.

Through a sample-barcoded 5' primer and a J-beta primer mix, a second PCR was run for roughly 7 to 11 cycles. TCRdb re-called the 5' RACE reads with MiXCR, one entry per CDR3 protein. The table includes about 1 million distinct CDR3 sequences, about 25% detected once. The V segment lost 8 bases and the J segment 0 bases; nucleotides outside the gene matches: 6. The CDR3 consists of 15 residues. Germline CDR1 reads SGHAT; CDR2 reads FQNNGV. Per sample, no less than 5.5 micrograms of total RNA were extracted. A further study also used this sample, focusing on T cells of mothers and their children. That source adds: Second-PCR amplification with M1S added sample barcodes and 2-4 random nucleotides. About 2.8 million TCR beta reads per child versus over 9 million per mother.

The chain couples TRBV11-2 to TRBJ2-1; 8 nucleotides match TRBD1. The sequencing input was blood. This clonotype originated in a girl aged 2 to 10 in good health. The CDR3, as DNA: TGTGCCAGCCGCAGGGGGCAGAGCTCCTACAATGAGCAGTTCTTC. Translated: CASRRGQSSYNEQFF.